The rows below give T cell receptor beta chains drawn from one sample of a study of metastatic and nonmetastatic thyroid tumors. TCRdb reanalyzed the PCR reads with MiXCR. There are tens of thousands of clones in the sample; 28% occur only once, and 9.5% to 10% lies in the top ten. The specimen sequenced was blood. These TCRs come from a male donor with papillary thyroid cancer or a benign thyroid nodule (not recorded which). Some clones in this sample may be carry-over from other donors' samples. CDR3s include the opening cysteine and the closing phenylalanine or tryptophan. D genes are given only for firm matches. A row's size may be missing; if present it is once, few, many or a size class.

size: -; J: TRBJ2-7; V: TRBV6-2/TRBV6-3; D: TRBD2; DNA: TGTGCCAGCAGTTACTCCGCTAGCGGGAAATACGAGCAGTACTTC; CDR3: CASSYSASGKYEQYF
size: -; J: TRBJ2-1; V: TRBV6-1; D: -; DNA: TGTGCCAGCATCGAATTGATCGCCTCCTACAATGAGCAGTTCTTC; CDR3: CASIELIASYNEQFF
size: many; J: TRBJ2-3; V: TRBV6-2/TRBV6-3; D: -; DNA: TGTGCCAGCAGGAGGACAGCAGATACGCAGTATTTT; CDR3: CASRRTADTQYF
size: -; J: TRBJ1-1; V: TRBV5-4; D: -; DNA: TGTGCCAGCAGCACACATGCGAACACTGAAGCTTTCTTT; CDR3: CASSTHANTEAFF
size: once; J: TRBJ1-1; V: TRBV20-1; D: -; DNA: TGCAGTGCTAGAGATTACCATAGGGGCACTGAAGCTTTCTTT; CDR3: CSARDYHRGTEAFF
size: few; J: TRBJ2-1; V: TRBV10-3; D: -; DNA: TGTGCCATCAGTGAGAATGCGAACAATGAGCAGTTCTTC; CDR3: CAISENANNEQFF
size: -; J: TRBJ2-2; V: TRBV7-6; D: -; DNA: TGTGCCAGCAGCTTATACAGGGTCGACACCGGGGAGCTGTTTTTT; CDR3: CASSLYRVDTGELFF
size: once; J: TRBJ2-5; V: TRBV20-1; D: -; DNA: TGCAGTGCTAGCGGAAAAGGAAGGGGAGAGACCCAGTACTTC; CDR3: CSASGKGRGETQYF
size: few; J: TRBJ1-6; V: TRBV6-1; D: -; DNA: TGTGCCAGCAGGAGGGGACAATATAATTCACCCCTCCACTTT; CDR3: CASRRGQYNSPLHF
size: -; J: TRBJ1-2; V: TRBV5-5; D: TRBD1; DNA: TGTGCCAGCAGCTTCGCAGGGGGCAGTGGCTACACCTTC; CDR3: CASSFAGGSGYTF
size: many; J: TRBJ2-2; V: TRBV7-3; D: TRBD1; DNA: TGTGCCAGCAGCCCTTGGGGACAGATGAACACCGGGGAGCTGTTTTTT; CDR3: CASSPWGQMNTGELFF
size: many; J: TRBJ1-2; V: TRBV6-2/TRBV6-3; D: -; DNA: TGTGCCAGCAGTTCCAAAACCCCCTATGGCTACACCTTC; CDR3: CASSSKTPYGYTF
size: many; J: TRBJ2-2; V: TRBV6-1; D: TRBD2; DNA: TGTGCCAGCAGTCCCGGGGTAGCGGGGTCCCTCACCGGGGAGCTGTTTTTT; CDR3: CASSPGVAGSLTGELFF
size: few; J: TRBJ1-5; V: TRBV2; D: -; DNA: TGTGCCAGCAGCGGGGACACCCTTGATCAGCCCCAGCATTTT; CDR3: CASSGDTLDQPQHF
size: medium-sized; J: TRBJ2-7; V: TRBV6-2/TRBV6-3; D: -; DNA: TGTGCCAGTGATAGTCTCCTTTCTCCGTACGAGCAGTACTTC; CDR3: CASDSLLSPYEQYF
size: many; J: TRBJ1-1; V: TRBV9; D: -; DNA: TGTGCCAGCAGCGTAGGGTTCACTGAAGCTTTCTTT; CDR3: CASSVGFTEAFF